This T cell receptor (beta chain) was recorded in a study of cytomegalovirus exposure and HLA in healthy donors. Study-wide findings and caveats: As was reported, the classifier diagnosed cytomegalovirus status with high specificity and sensitivity. The authors listed 150 or so TCR beta chains as cytomegalovirus-associated. Later, an analysis found that TCR clusters from the first cohort tended to co-occur in the roughly 120 validation repertoires.

CDR3 length: 15 residues. V was clipped by 5 bases and J by 10 bases; unmatched bases: 11. Germline assignment: CDR1 SEHNR and CDR2 FQNEAQ (reference sequence). As regards this clone: Antigen unknown.

Only in-frame clones appear in the TCRdb table, and some are missing; sequencing was by immunoSEQ multiplex PCR. The sample includes tens of thousands of clones, roughly 96% of them seen just once. The approximately 120-subject validation cohort, separate from the roughly 670-subject first cohort, included the donors. The J gene is TRBJ1-4, the V gene TRBV7-9; 9 nucleotides align to TRBD1. Specimen: PBMCs. This clonotype was obtained from a man aged 18 to 30 in good health and CMV-seronegative. CDR3: CASSDRDRAYGKLFF. DNA of the CDR3: TGTGCCAGCAGCGACCGGGACAGGGCGTACGGAAAACTGTTTTTT. Filled out from reference TRBV7-9 and TRBJ1-4, the complete variable domain reads DTGVSQNPRHKITKRGQNVTFRCDPISEHNRLYWYRQTLGQGPEFLTYFQNEAQLEKSRLLSDRFSAERPKGSFSTLEIQRTEQGDSAMYLCASSDRDRAYGKLFFGSGTQLSVL.